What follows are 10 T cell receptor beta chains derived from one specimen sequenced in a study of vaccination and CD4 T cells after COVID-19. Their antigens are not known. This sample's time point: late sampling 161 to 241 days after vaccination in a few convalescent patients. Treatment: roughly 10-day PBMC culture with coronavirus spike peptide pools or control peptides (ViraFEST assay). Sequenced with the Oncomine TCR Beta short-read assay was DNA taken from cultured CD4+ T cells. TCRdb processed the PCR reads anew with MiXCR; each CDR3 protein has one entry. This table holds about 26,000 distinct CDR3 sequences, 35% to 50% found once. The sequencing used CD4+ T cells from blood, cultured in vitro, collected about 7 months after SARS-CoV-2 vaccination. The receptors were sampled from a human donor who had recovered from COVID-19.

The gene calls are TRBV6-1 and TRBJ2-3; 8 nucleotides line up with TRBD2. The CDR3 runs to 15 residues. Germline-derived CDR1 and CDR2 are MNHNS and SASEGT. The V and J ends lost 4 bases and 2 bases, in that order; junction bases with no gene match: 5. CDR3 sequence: CASSGQLAATDTQYF. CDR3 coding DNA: TGTGCCAGCAGTGGGCAACTAGCGGCCACAGATACGCAGTATTTT.

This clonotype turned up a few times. The CDR3 nucleotides read TGTGCCAGCAGCCCGACAGGGACGAGCAATCAGCCCCAGCATTTT. This codes for CASSPTGTSNQPQHF. The chain employs TRBV27 and TRBJ1-5, with 7 bases matching TRBD1. V dropped 6 bases and J dropped 1; count of bases not matched to a gene: 6. This CDR3 comprises 15 residues. The germline V gene encodes CDR1 MNHEY and CDR2 SMNVEV (reference sequence).

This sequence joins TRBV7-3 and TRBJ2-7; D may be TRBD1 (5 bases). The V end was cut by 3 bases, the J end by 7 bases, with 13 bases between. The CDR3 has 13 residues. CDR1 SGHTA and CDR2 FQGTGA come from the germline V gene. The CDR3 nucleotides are TGTGCCAGCAGCTTGGGCCAGGGAAATGAGCAGTACTTC. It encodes CASSLGQGNEQYF.

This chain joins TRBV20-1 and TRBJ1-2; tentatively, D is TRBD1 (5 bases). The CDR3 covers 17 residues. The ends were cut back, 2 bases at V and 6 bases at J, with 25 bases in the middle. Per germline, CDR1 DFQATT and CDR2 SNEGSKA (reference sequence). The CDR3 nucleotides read TGCAGTGCTAGAATCTTACATGGGCGGGGACGCCTGAATGGCTACACCTTC. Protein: CSARILHGRGRLNGYTF.

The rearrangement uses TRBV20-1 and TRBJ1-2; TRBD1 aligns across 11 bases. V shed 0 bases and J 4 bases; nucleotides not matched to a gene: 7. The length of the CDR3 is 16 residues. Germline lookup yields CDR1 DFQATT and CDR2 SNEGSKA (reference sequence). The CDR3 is CSARDSGGQGVYGYTF. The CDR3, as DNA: TGCAGTGCTAGAGATTCGGGGGGACAGGGGGTCTATGGCTACACCTTC.

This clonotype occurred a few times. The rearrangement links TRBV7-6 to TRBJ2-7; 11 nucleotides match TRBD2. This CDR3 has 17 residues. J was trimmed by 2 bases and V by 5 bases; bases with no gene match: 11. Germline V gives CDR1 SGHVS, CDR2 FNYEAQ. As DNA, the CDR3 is TGTGCCAGCAGCCCAGGACTAGCGGGCCGGCATCCCTACGAGCAGTACTTC. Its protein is CASSPGLAGRHPYEQYF.

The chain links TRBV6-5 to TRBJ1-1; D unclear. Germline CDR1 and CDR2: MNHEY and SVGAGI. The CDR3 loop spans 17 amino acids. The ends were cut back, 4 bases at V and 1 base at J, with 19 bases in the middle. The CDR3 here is CASSSPGRTAGNTEAFF. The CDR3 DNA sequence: TGTGCCAGCAGTTCCCCCGGGAGAACGGCGGGGAACACTGAAGCTTTCTTT.

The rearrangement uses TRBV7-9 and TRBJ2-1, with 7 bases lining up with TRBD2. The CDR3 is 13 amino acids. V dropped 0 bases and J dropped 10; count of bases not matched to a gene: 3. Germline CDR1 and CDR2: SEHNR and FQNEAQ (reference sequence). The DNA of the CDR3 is TGTGCCAGCAGCTTAGCGAATAGCGGGGAGCAGTTCTTC. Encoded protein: CASSLANSGEQFF.

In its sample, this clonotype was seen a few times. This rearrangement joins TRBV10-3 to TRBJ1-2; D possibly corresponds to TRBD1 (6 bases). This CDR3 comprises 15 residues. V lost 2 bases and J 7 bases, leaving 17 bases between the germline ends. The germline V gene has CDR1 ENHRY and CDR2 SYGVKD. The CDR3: CAISEPQGYKSGYTF. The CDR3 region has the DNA TGTGCCATCAGTGAGCCACAGGGATACAAGAGTGGCTACACCTTC.

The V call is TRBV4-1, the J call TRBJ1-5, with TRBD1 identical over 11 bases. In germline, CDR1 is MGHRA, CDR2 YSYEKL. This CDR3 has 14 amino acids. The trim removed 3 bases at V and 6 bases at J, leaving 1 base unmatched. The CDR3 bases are TGCGCCAGCAGCCAGGGGACAGGGGGTCAGCCCCAGCATTTT. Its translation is CASSQGTGGQPQHF.